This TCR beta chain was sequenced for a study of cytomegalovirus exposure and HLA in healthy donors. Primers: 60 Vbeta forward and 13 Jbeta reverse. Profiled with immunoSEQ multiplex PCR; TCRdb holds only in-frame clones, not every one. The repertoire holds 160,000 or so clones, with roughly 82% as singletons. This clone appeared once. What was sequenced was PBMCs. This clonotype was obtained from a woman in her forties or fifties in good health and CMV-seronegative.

Here the CDR3 DNA reads TGTGCCAGCAACTTTGCCCTTCCTCGGGACGGGACTTACGAGCAGTACTTC. As protein: CASNFALPRDGTYEQYF. V usage is TRBV28 and J usage is TRBJ2-7; weak D call: TRBD2 (6 bases). The CDR3 sequence is 17 residues long. Germline V gene sequence: CDR1 MDHEN, CDR2 SYDVKM. Trimming pared 7 bases from V and 4 bases from J, leaving 26 bases between.